The table lists the clone carrying this T cell receptor beta chain with a count of one. The antigen is unknown. The same CDR3 also results from other DNA sequences found in this sample. Sequencing used immunoSEQ multiplex PCR; TCRdb keeps in-frame clones, though not all of them. The sample has about 100,000 clones; around 90% are singletons. The data stem from a study of T cell responses to AZD1222 COVID-19 vaccine. Findings of the study overall: Across the whole spike, CD4 TCRs peaked at regions 160-218 and 743-854. Only a handful of AZD1222 recipients, several in all, had baseline seropositivity.

Trimming left V 2 bases short and J 3 bases short, with 9 bases between. Germline V lookup: CDR1 SGHTA, CDR2 FQGNSA. The CDR3 contains 14 residues. Sequenced here: peripheral blood, sampled on day 0 of AZD1222 vaccination. The clonotype comes from an adult in good health. V usage is TRBV7-2 and J usage is TRBJ2-3; a weak D match, TRBD2 (6 bases). The CDR3 DNA is TGTGCCAGCAGCTTAAGTCGGGGGACAGATACGCAGTATTTT. It codes for CASSLSRGTDTQYF. The full variable domain, completed using reference TRBV7-2 and TRBJ2-3, is GAGVSQSPSNKVTEKGKDVELRCDPISGHTALYWYRQSLGQGLEFLIYFQGNSAPDKSGLPSDRFSAERTGGSVSTLTIQRTQQEDSAVYLCASSLSRGTDTQYFGPGTRLTVL.